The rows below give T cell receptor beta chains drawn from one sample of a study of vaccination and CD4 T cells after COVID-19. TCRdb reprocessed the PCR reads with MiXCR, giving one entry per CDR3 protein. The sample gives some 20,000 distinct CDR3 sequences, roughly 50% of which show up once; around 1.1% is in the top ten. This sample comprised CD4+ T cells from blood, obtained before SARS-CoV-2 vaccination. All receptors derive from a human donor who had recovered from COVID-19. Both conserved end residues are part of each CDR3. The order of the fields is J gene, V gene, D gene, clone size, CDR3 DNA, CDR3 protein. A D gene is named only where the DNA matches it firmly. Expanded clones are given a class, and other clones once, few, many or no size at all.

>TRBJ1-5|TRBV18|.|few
TGTGCCAGCTCACACAGGGACAATCAGCCCCAGCATTTT
CASSHRDNQPQHF
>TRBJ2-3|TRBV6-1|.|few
TGTGCCAGCAGTAACGACGGGATACTGACAGATACGCAGTATTTT
CASSNDGILTDTQYF
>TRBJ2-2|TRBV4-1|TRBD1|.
TGCGCCAGCAGCCAAGTACCGGGACAGGGGGCCGTCGGGGAGCTGTTTTTT
CASSQVPGQGAVGELFF
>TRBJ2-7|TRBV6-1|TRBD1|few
TGTGCCAGCAGTGATCCCGGGACAGGCTACGAGCAGTACTTC
CASSDPGTGYEQYF
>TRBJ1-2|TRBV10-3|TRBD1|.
TGTGCCATCAGCAGAGACAGGGTTAGGGATGGCTACACCTTC
CAISRDRVRDGYTF
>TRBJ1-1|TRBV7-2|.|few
TGTGCCAGCAGCGTAGAGGGTATGAACACTGAAGCTTTCTTT
CASSVEGMNTEAFF
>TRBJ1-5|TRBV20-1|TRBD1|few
TGCAGTGCTAGGCATGGGACAGGGTATCAGCCCCAGCATTTT
CSARHGTGYQPQHF
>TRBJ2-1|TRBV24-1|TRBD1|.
TGTGCCACCAGTGATCAGACAGGGGCGTCCTACAATGAGCAGTTCTTC
CATSDQTGASYNEQFF
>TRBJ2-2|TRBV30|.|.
TGTGCCTGGAAACGGGCCACTGCCGGGGAGCTGTTTTTT
CAWKRATAGELFF
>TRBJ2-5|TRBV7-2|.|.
TGTGCCAGCAGCCGGGGGAGTCTAGAGACCCAGTACTTC
CASSRGSLETQYF
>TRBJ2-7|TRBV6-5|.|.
TGTGCCAGCAGTTACAGGGAAAGAAACGAGCAGTACTTC
CASSYRERNEQYF
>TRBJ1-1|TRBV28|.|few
TGTGCCAGCACCGCGACAGTGAACACTGAAGCTTTCTTT
CASTATVNTEAFF
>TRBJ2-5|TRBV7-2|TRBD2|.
TGTGCCAGCAGCTTATATCTTAGACTAGCCTCTCAAGAGGCCCAGTACTTC
CASSLYLRLASQEAQYF
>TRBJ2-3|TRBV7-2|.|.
TGTGCCAGCAGCTTAGAGGCCGGGACAACAAGCACAGATACGCAGTATTTT
CASSLEAGTTSTDTQYF
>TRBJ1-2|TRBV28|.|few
TGTGCCAGCAGTTTTGGAGGGGATGGCTACACCTTC
CASSFGGDGYTF
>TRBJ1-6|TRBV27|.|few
TGTGCCAGCAGTTTAGTCGGTCTAACGGCCTATAATTCACCCCTCCACTTT
CASSLVGLTAYNSPLHF
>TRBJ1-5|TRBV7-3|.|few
TGTGCCAGCAGCTTGGGCAAGGATCAGCCCCAGCATTTT
CASSLGKDQPQHF
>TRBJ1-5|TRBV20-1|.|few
TGCAGTGCCAACCCCGGGACCCTGGATGGCAATCAGCCCCAGCATTTT
CSANPGTLDGNQPQHF
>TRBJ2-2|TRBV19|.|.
TGTGCCAGTAGTAGTCAGCCGAACACCGGGGAGCTGTTTTTT
CASSSQPNTGELFF
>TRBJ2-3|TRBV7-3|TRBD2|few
TGTGCCAGCAAGCTAGCGGGAGTCGCAGATACGCAGTATTTT
CASKLAGVADTQYF